Below are 13 T cell receptor beta chains sequenced from a single sample in a study of memory CD8 T cells in hepatitis C reinfection. Time point defined: peak reinfection, 3 to 8 weeks after reinfection detection. TCR sequencing was done directly ex vivo on sorted cells, without expansion in vitro. Method: immunoSEQ multiplex PCR; TCRdb's copy keeps in-frame clones and lacks some. This table holds around 47,000 clones, around 89% found once. Input material: naive CD8+ T cells sorted from blood. Source of these receptors: a young man with hepatitis C virus infection.

The chain uses TRBV6-1 and TRBJ2-7; 9 bases agree with TRBD1. CDR1 and CDR2 (germline): MNHNS, SASEGT. The CDR3 is 13 amino acids. The V gene end was trimmed by 5 bases and the J gene end by 6 bases; junction bases not matched to a gene: 5. CDR3 DNA: TGTGCCAGCAGTCAGACAGGGGGGGGCGAGCAGTACGTC. It codes for CASSQTGGGEQYV.

The genes are TRBV11-2 and TRBJ2-1; no clear D. Germline loops: CDR1 SGHAT, CDR2 FQNNGV. V was cut by 6 bases and J by 1 base, with 4 bases left in between. The CDR3 has 12 amino acids. CDR3 region: CASSESYNEQFF. CDR3 nucleotides: TGTGCCAGCAGTGAGTCCTACAATGAGCAGTTCTTC.

This chain links TRBV6-5 with TRBJ2-7, with 8 nucleotides matching TRBD1. Germline V lookup: CDR1 MNHEY, CDR2 SVGAGI. The length of the CDR3 is 12 residues. V lost 6 bases to trimming and J lost 6 bases; unmatched junction nucleotides: 4. This chain's CDR3 is CASRGQGPEQYF. The CDR3 region has the DNA TGTGCCAGCAGAGGACAGGGCCCCGAGCAGTACTTC.

The rearrangement uses TRBV5-5 and TRBJ2-3, with 10 bases aligning to TRBD2. Germline assignment: CDR1 SGHKS and CDR2 YYEKEE (reference sequence). J gave up 4 bases and V 2 bases, and 4 bases lay outside the gene matches. CDR3 length equals 15 residues. The CDR3 DNA reads as TGTGCCAGCAGCTTCCTAGCGGGAGTCGCAGATACGCAGTATTTT. It codes for CASSFLAGVADTQYF.

V usage is TRBV28 and J usage is TRBJ2-1; D may be TRBD1 (6 bases). V lost 7 bases, J lost 9 bases, and 25 bases lay in between. The length of the CDR3 is 16 residues. Germline V lookup: CDR1 MDHEN, CDR2 SYDVKM. CDR3 in amino acids: CASITNFGGRWGEQFF. Here the CDR3 DNA reads TGTGCCAGCATCACCAATTTTGGGGGCAGGTGGGGTGAGCAGTTCTTC.

This clone was observed a handful of times. The chain links TRBV6-6 to TRBJ1-6; 8 bases match TRBD1. CDR3 length: 14 residues. The germline V gene encodes CDR1 MNHNY and CDR2 SVGAGI (reference sequence). V lost 6 bases to trimming and J lost 9 bases; unmatched junction nucleotides: 7. CDR3 in DNA: TGTGCCAGCAGCTCAGGGGGCGAGAGTTCACCCCTCCACTTT. It encodes CASSSGGESSPLHF.

This clone was detected only once. CDR3 region: CASSVNRRAEGTGELFF. The CDR3 bases are TGTGCCAGCAGCGTGAATCGGAGGGCAGAGGGCACCGGGGAGCTGTTTTTT. The V call is TRBV9, the J call TRBJ2-2, with D possibly TRBD2 on 6 matching bases. V lost 2 bases to trimming and J lost 4 bases, with 18 bases between them. The CDR3 totals 17 residues. Germline lookup yields CDR1 SGDLS and CDR2 YYNGEE.

This chain joins TRBV7-9 and TRBJ2-3; 8 nucleotides align to TRBD2. This CDR3 spans 15 amino acids. CDR1 and CDR2 (germline): SEHNR, FQNEAQ (reference sequence). The V gene end was trimmed by 2 bases and the J gene end by 3 bases; junction bases not matched to a gene: 4. CDR3 in DNA: TGTGCCAGCAGCTTACCCCTAGCGGGTACAGATACGCAGTATTTT. Translating gives CASSLPLAGTDTQYF.

This rearrangement joins TRBV28 to TRBJ2-7; 7 bases map to TRBD2. From germline, CDR1 is MDHEN and CDR2 SYDVKM. Unmatched junction bases numbered 4, after V lost 5 bases and J lost 3 bases. The CDR3 contains 13 residues. The CDR3 protein is CASSAPGGYEQYF. CDR3 DNA sequence: TGTGCCAGCAGTGCCCCGGGGGGCTACGAGCAGTACTTC.

The chain carries TRBV2 and TRBJ2-1; 13 positions match TRBD2. V lost 7 bases to trimming and J lost 6 bases; unmatched junction nucleotides: 6. CDR3 size: 15 residues. Germline CDR1 is SNHLY and CDR2 is FYNNEI. The CDR3 nucleotides read TGTGCCAGCATTCGACTAGCGGGGGGAGTCAATGAGCAGTTCTTC. Translating gives CASIRLAGGVNEQFF.

J is TRBJ2-3 and V is TRBV7-2, with 11 positions matching TRBD2. Germline loops: CDR1 SGHTA, CDR2 FQGNSA. This CDR3 contains 16 residues. V was pared by 1 base and J by 2 bases, with 2 bases of the junction left unmatched. The CDR3 spells CASSLVGLADTDTQYF. The CDR3 DNA follows: TGTGCCAGCAGCTTAGTGGGACTAGCGGACACAGATACGCAGTATTTT.

The V and J genes are TRBV4-3 and TRBJ2-2; 8 bases are a match to TRBD2. The germline CDR1 and CDR2 sequences are LGHNA and YSLEER. The CDR3 loop spans 16 amino acids. The ends lost 3 bases at V and 4 bases at J; junction bases unmatched: 7. The CDR3 region has the DNA TGCGCCAGCAGCCAGACGGCGGGGGGCCTCACCGGGGAGCTGTTTTTT. Its translation is CASSQTAGGLTGELFF.

This rearrangement joins TRBV4-1 to TRBJ2-2; D gene ambiguous. Trimming took off 0 bases at V and 4 bases at J, with 12 bases between the two ends. The CDR3 is 16 amino acids. The germline CDR1 and CDR2 sequences are MGHRA and YSYEKL. This chain's CDR3 is CASSQDVALATGELFF. CDR3 bases: TGCGCCAGCAGCCAAGATGTAGCCCTGGCCACCGGGGAGCTGTTTTTT.